This T cell receptor (beta chain) was recorded in a study of OX40 agonist ivuxolimab in advanced cancers. Overall study results and limits: Compared with CD4+, CD8+ T cells on average had more expanded clones. Within 6 weeks, CD4+ and CD8+ blood T cells expanded clonally at 0.1 to 3.0 mg/kg.

TCRdb's copy holds only in-frame clones and misses some; the assay was immunoSEQ multiplex PCR. The sample shows approximately 110,000 clones, 92% of them seen only once. Turning to this clone: Its antigen is still unknown.

The germline CDR1 and CDR2 sequences are MDHEN and SYDVKM. The CDR3 sequence is 13 residues long. V was pared by 8 bases and J by 5 bases, with 8 bases of the junction left unmatched. The J gene is TRBJ1-2, the V gene TRBV28; TRBD1 matches at 7 bases. The material sequenced was CD4+ or CD8+ T cells sorted from blood, taken in a trial of the OX40 agonist ivuxolimab. The sequence was collected from an adult with an advanced solid tumor such as melanoma, head and neck, liver or kidney cancer. CDR3 coding DNA: TGTGCCAGCCGACCGAGGGACAGTTATGGCTACACCTTC. Protein: CASRPRDSYGYTF.